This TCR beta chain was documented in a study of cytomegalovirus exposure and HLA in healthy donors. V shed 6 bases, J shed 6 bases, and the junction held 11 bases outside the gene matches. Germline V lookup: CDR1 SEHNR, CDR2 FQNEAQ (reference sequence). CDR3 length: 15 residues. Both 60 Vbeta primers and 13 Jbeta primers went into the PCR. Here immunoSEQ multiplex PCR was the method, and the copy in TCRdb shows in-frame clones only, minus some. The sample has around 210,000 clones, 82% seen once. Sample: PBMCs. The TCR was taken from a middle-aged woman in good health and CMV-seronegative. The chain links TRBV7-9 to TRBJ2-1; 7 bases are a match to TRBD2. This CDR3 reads CASRLRESHRNEQFF. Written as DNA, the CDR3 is TGTGCCAGCAGGCTGCGGGAGTCTCATCGCAATGAGCAGTTCTTC.